This is a list of T cell receptor beta chains from one sample in a study of T cells in Graves' hyperthyroidism and ophthalmopathy. TCRdb recomputed calls from the multiplex PCR reads with MiXCR, one row per CDR3 protein. The sample contains 600,000 to 750,000 distinct CDR3 sequences, around a sixth of which appear only once. The sequenced material came from blood. All receptors come from a man aged 45-65 years with Graves' hyperthyroidism. CDR3s leave out the opening cysteine and the closing phenylalanine or tryptophan. Fields, in order: D gene, V gene, CDR3 protein. A D gene is named only where the DNA matches it firmly.

>TRBD1|TRBV4-3
ASSQVRGFSQPQH
>NA|TRBV5-6
ASSVGQSTGGYT
>TRBD2|TRBV5-1
ASSTGLAETYTEQF
>TRBD1|TRBV20-1
SARDRRRYNEQF
>NA|TRBV7-9
ASSLRERGEQY
>NA|TRBV5-1
ASSLWAGAYNEQF
>NA|TRBV6-1
ASRGAGTANYEQY
>TRBD2|TRBV2
AILAGVGTDTQY
>NA|TRBV30
AWSTGTDQPQH
>NA|TRBV20-1
LSSSTYGYT
>TRBD2|TRBV3-1
ASSQQREGVNEQF
>TRBD2|TRBV10-2
ASSECAGGPCEQY
>NA|TRBV20-1
SARDQAFGYGYT
>NA|TRBV28
ASSLSAVGNQPQH
>NA|TRBV28
ASSLFGRAGSYEQY
>NA|TRBV2
ASSLASGTEAF
>NA|TRBV7-8
ASSLRGGTGRGYT
>TRBD1|TRBV9
ASSVEGQGAIEKLF
>NA|TRBV5-8
ASSLEWQSSYEQY
>TRBD1|TRBV9
ASSQGQGTAF
>TRBD2|TRBV28
ASSYRLAGGLVFHNEQF
>NA|TRBV20-1
SARRRDDYEQY
>TRBD2|TRBV10-3
AIRSGGSVETQY
>NA|TRBV6-2/TRBV6-3
ASSEFGLTEAF
>TRBD1|TRBV12-3/TRBV12-4
ASSRDRVNREQY
>TRBD2|TRBV24-1
ATSEHPGGRDTQY
>TRBD1|TRBV2
ASMGQGVGNQPQH
>NA|TRBV7-2
ASSLSVVGTDTQY
>NA|TRBV11-3
ASSEGFRGYNEQF
>NA|TRBV19
ASSLSSYTGELF
>TRBD2|TRBV6-5
ASSYSSTSGRRTDTQY
>TRBD2|TRBV7-8
ASSFRGLAGGTGELF
>NA|TRBV28
ASSPAGAGTYQPQH
>NA|TRBV2
ASSQGGGNVKDEQF
>TRBD2|TRBV6-1
ASSEGLAGVKTQY
>NA|TRBV28
ASSVPQGRTTNEKLF
>TRBD1|TRBV6-2/TRBV6-3
ASSLRDRNYGYT
>TRBD2|TRBV11-2
ASSPRDYLSYEQY
>TRBD1|TRBV15
ATSRPSPGQGDYGYT
>NA|TRBV11-2
ASSSYRGVYEQY
>TRBD1|TRBV12-3/TRBV12-4
ASRWTGEGETQY
>TRBD1|TRBV19
ASGTATATNEKLF
>NA|TRBV7-9
ASSLTAAYNEQF
>NA|TRBV28
ASSLLDKRTEAF
>TRBD1|TRBV6-2/TRBV6-3
ASTRDRVETDTQY
>TRBD1|TRBV7-9
ASSSLGQGGNEQF
>NA|TRBV12-3/TRBV12-4
ASSSSRRGLSMNTEAF
>NA|TRBV9
ASSVGVGQPGANVLT
>TRBD1|TRBV7-9
ASSSRTGIGEKLF
>NA|TRBV10-3
AISWEVYNEQF
>NA|TRBV3-1
ASSLRRANYNEQF
>TRBD1|TRBV11-2
ASSRPLDRGINEQF
>TRBD2|TRBV12-3/TRBV12-4
ASRATSGGDTQY
>NA|TRBV6-6
ASSYGYTDTQY
>TRBD1|TRBV7-2
ASSSHRGQILYEQY